The 19 T cell receptor beta chains reported below all come from one sample, sequenced in a study of control samples from healthy donors and cancer patients. The data were produced by immunoSEQ multiplex PCR, yet TCRdb's version contains in-frame clones alone and is incomplete. Of around 55,000 clones in the sample, approximately 85% were seen once. The sample was blood. The receptors come from a man aged 45-65 years in good health.

V gene TRBV11-2 combines with J gene TRBJ1-2; TRBD1 matches at 7 bases. The trim removed 4 bases at V and 9 bases at J, leaving 11 bases unmatched. Germline values: CDR1 SGHAT, CDR2 FQNNGV. The CDR3 runs to 14 residues. CDR3 sequence (DNA): TGTGCCAGCAGCTCGACCTTACAGGGGACAAGCTACACCTTC. Protein sequence: CASSSTLQGTSYTF.

This clone was picked up one time. The chain couples TRBV15 to TRBJ2-7, with 7 positions matching TRBD1. Germline V CDR1 and CDR2: LNHNV, YYDKDF (reference sequence). Trimming removed 0 bases from V and 3 bases from J; junction bases left unmatched: 8. The CDR3 totals 16 residues. CDR3: CATSRDTGATYYEQYF. CDR3 bases: TGTGCCACCAGCAGAGACACAGGGGCCACCTACTACGAGCAGTACTTC.

The J gene is TRBJ1-2, the V gene TRBV30; 10 bases are shared with TRBD1. V lost 1 base and J lost 3; bases outside the gene matches: 8. The CDR3 extends over 16 amino acids. Germline CDR1 GTSNPN, CDR2 SVGIG (reference sequence). DNA for the CDR3: TGTGCCTGGAGTGCGGGACAGGGGTTTTTGGACTATGGCTACACCTTC. It encodes CAWSAGQGFLDYGYTF.

This clone was seen just once. The chain employs TRBV9 and TRBJ2-3; 7 nucleotides line up with TRBD1. The V and J ends lost 6 bases and 1 base, in that order; junction bases with no gene match: 11. This CDR3 spans 16 amino acids. Looked up from germline, CDR1 is SGDLS and CDR2 is YYNGEE. As DNA, the CDR3 is TGTGCCAGCACCGAGGGGACAGTCCCGGGCACAGATACGCAGTATTTT. Translated: CASTEGTVPGTDTQYF.

This rearrangement joins TRBV30 to TRBJ2-1; 7 bases map to TRBD1. The germline gives CDR1 GTSNPN, CDR2 SVGIG (reference sequence). CDR3 length equals 13 residues. V was clipped by 3 bases and J by 8 bases; unmatched bases: 7. This chain's CDR3 is CAWRGLGGHEQFF. In nucleotides, the CDR3 is TGTGCCTGGAGGGGGTTAGGGGGCCATGAGCAGTTCTTC.

The chain uses TRBV10-2 and TRBJ2-3; 10 bases agree with TRBD1. The CDR3 has 14 amino acids. The J segment lost 3 bases and the V segment lost 7 bases, leaving 4 bases of the junction unmatched. Germline CDR1 reads WSHSY; CDR2 reads SAAADI. CDR3 sequence (DNA): TGCGCCAGCAAAGCGGGACAGGGGACAGATACGCAGTATTTT. Its translation is CASKAGQGTDTQYF.

The chain recombines TRBV4-1 with TRBJ2-5, with 9 bases matching TRBD1. The junction had 8 bases not matched to a gene; V was cut back by 1 base and J by 5 bases. The germline CDR1 and CDR2 sequences are MGHRA and YSYEKL. The CDR3 sequence is 16 residues long. The CDR3 nucleotides are TGCGCCAGCAGCCAAGGAGGGACAGGGAGGGGGGAGACCCAGTACTTC. This sequence encodes CASSQGGTGRGETQYF.

This clone has only a few counts. This chain links TRBV27 with TRBJ2-2; D call uncertain. The V and J ends lost 3 bases and 3 bases respectively, with 8 bases between them. CDR3 length equals 14 residues. Germline assignment: CDR1 MNHEY and CDR2 SMNVEV (reference sequence). CDR3: CASSFMDDTGELFF. Here the CDR3 DNA reads TGTGCCAGCAGTTTTATGGATGACACCGGGGAGCTGTTTTTT.

The rearrangement links TRBV5-1 to TRBJ2-7, with D uncertain. Between the trimmed V and J ends, which lost 0 bases and 0 bases, there was a span of 7 bases. The germline V gene encodes CDR1 SGHRS and CDR2 YFSETQ. This CDR3 is 14 amino acids long. The CDR3 protein is CASSLVGRSYEQYF. The CDR3 DNA reads TGCGCCAGCAGCTTGGTTGGCCGCTCCTACGAGCAGTACTTC.

The chain couples TRBV7-9 to TRBJ2-3, with D possibly called TRBD1 or TRBD2 (5 bases each). CDR3 length equals 16 residues. Germline lookup yields CDR1 SEHNR and CDR2 FQNEAQ (reference sequence). V lost 5 bases and J lost 2, with 17 bases in between. The CDR3 bases are TGTGCCAGCAGCACACGTACCGGGACGCTCACAGATACGCAGTATTTT. The encoded protein is CASSTRTGTLTDTQYF. Using reference TRBV7-9 and TRBJ2-3 for the parts outside the CDR3, the full variable domain is DTGVSQNPRHKITKRGQNVTFRCDPISEHNRLYWYRQTLGQGPEFLTYFQNEAQLEKSRLLSDRFSAERPKGSFSTLEIQRTEQGDSAMYLCASSTRTGTLTDTQYFGPGTRLTVL.

A single count supports this clone. The CDR3 DNA sequence: TGCGCCAGCAGCCCTGACGGGCAACCGGGGACTGAAGCTTTCTTT. Translation: CASSPDGQPGTEAFF. This rearrangement joins TRBV5-1 to TRBJ1-1; D ambiguous. CDR1 is SGHRS and CDR2 is YFSETQ in the germline V gene. V lost 4 bases, J lost 5 bases, and 18 bases lay in between. This CDR3 is 15 amino acids long. Full variable domain (rest looked up from reference TRBV5-1 and TRBJ1-1): KAGVTQTPRYLIKTRGQQVTLSCSPISGHRSVSWYQQTPGQGLQFLFEYFSETQRNKGNFPGRFSGRQFSNSRSEMNVSTLELGDSALYLCASSPDGQPGTEAFFGQGTRLTVV.

The V and J genes are TRBV30 and TRBJ1-6; D is unresolved. This CDR3 has 13 amino acids. Germline V gives CDR1 GTSNPN, CDR2 SVGIG (reference sequence). V was pared by 2 bases and J by 8 bases, with 10 bases between. Here the CDR3 reads CAWSMNRDSPLHF. Written as DNA, the CDR3 is TGTGCCTGGAGTATGAATCGGGATTCACCCCTCCACTTT.

The chain employs TRBV18 and TRBJ1-4, with D possibly matching TRBD1 (6 bases). This CDR3 spans 15 amino acids. The germline V gene encodes CDR1 KGHSH and CDR2 LQKENI. V lost 3 bases and J 3 bases, leaving 11 bases between the germline ends. The CDR3 nucleotides read TGTGCCAGCTCACCCCAGGGGCGACCTAATGAAAAACTGTTTTTT. Protein: CASSPQGRPNEKLFF. The full variable domain, with the rest looked up from reference TRBV18 and TRBJ1-4, is NAGVMQNPRHLVRRRGQEARLRCSPMKGHSHVYWYRQLPEEGLKFMVYLQKENIIDESGMPKERFSAEFPKEGPSILRIQQVVRGDSAAYFCASSPQGRPNEKLFFGSGTQLSVL.

V is TRBV10-3 and J is TRBJ1-6; tentatively, D is TRBD1 (5 bases). This CDR3 region has 15 residues. The V end lost 3 bases, the J end lost 6 bases, and 12 bases lay between the germline ends. CDR1 is ENHRY, CDR2 SYGVKD, per germline. The CDR3 DNA reads as TGTGCCATCAGTGACGGGGCTACGGCTAATTCACCCCTCCACTTT. Its protein product is CAISDGATANSPLHF.

Only one count was recorded for this clone. The rearrangement uses TRBV2 and TRBJ2-2, with D maybe TRBD2 (6 bases). The CDR3 runs to 14 residues. V lost 1 base to trimming and J lost 4 bases, with 7 bases between them. Germline CDR1 is SNHLY and CDR2 is FYNNEI. The CDR3 spells CASSEVGGTGELFF. CDR3 bases: TGTGCCAGCAGTGAAGTGGGGGGCACCGGGGAGCTGTTTTTT.

This clone was detected a few times. This chain uses TRBV28 with TRBJ2-1; TRBD1 or TRBD2 may be the D gene (5 bases each). The V end lost 5 bases, the J end lost 0 bases, and 26 bases lay between the germline ends. This CDR3 has 20 amino acids. Germline CDR1 and CDR2: MDHEN and SYDVKM. CDR3 nucleotide sequence: TGTGCCAGCAGTCTTCGGCAGGGCAAGGGCTCGGGAAGCTCCTACAATGAGCAGTTCTTC. This translates into CASSLRQGKGSGSSYNEQFF.

CDR3 region: CATLGREPHNEQFF. For the CDR3, the DNA is TGTGCCACCCTAGGGCGGGAGCCCCACAATGAGCAGTTCTTC. The chain couples TRBV19 to TRBJ2-1, with 7 bases that match TRBD2. There are 14 residues in the CDR3. Per the germline V gene, CDR1 is LNHDA and CDR2 is SQIVND (reference sequence). J was trimmed by 5 bases and V by 10 bases; bases with no gene match: 11. Combining the CDR3 with reference TRBV19 and TRBJ2-1 gives the whole variable domain DGGITQSPKYLFRKEGQNVTLSCEQNLNHDAMYWYRQDPGQGLRLIYYSQIVNDFQKGDIAEGYSVSREKKESFPLTVTSAQKNPTAFYLCATLGREPHNEQFFGPGTRLTVL.

The chain has TRBV9 and TRBJ1-6; D is undetermined. The CDR3 runs to 16 residues. Germline V lookup: CDR1 SGDLS, CDR2 YYNGEE. Trimming took off 0 bases at V and 6 bases at J, with 13 bases between the two ends. In DNA, the CDR3 is TGTGCCAGCAGCGTAGTAGCCTTGGCAGTTAATTCACCCCTCCACTTT. Its translation is CASSVVALAVNSPLHF.

This chain connects TRBV18 to TRBJ2-7; a possible D gene is TRBD2 (6 bases). The CDR3 covers 14 residues. Germline V gene lookup returns CDR1 KGHSH and CDR2 LQKENI. Trimming removed 4 bases from V and 3 bases from J, with 13 bases in between. The CDR3 here is CASSQTSTYYEQYF. CDR3 in DNA: TGTGCCAGCTCACAGACTAGTACTTACTACGAGCAGTACTTC.